The 27 T cell receptor beta chains reported below all come from one sample, sequenced in a study of vaccination effects on CD4 cells after COVID-19 (dated by TCRdb to the early 2020s). The library was prepared using the immunoSEQ multiplex PCR assay. The source is immuneACCESS, and TCRdb retained only in-frame sequences with V and J called. Part of the clones is not carried over; for the studies checked, unresolved V genes explain less than half of this, and the remainder is unexplained. Present in this sample are 30,000 to 40,000 clones, more than 60% of which were seen just once. Together, the top ten hold 20% to 25% of the sample. What these receptors recognize is not known. In the ViraFEST assay, PBMC were stimulated with viral peptide pools, and antigen-specific CD4+ T cell clonotypes were then identified by expansion using TCR sequencing. After approximately eleven days of culture, CD4+ T cells were isolated with the EasySep CD4+ T cell isolation kit. None of the healthy vaccine recipients had a prior SARS-CoV-2 infection, which was confirmed by nucleocapsid antibody tests that came back negative both before and after vaccination.

This sample comprised CD4+ T cells from PBMCs cultured with SARS-CoV-2 spike peptides, obtained before COVID-19 vaccination. According to the study, the label for this sample's cell subset or site signals: SARS-CoV-2 spike overlapping peptide pool stimulation. The receptors shown here come from a human donor who received a COVID-19 vaccine.

This rearrangement joins TRBV5-1 to TRBJ2-1, with unresolved D. Trimming removed 4 bases at V and 12 bases at J, with 17 bases between. Germline CDR1 SGHRS, CDR2 YFSETQ. This CDR3 is built from 13 residues. The CDR3 coding sequence is TGCGCCAGCAGCGATACACGCCGATCGGGGCAGTTCTTC. This codes for CASSDTRRSGQFF.

The chain recombines TRBV28 with TRBJ2-4; 8 bases agree with TRBD1. Per germline, CDR1 MDHEN and CDR2 SYDVKM. Unmatched junction bases numbered 5, after V lost 5 bases and J lost 5 bases. CDR3 length: 14 amino acids. CDR3 sequence: CASSPAGGQNIQYF. CDR3 DNA: TGTGCCAGCAGTCCCGCAGGGGGCCAAAACATTCAGTACTTC.

The V gene is TRBV5-1, the J gene TRBJ1-3; 8 bases match TRBD1. The CDR3 covers 13 residues. Trimming took 7 bases from V and 0 from J; bases not matched to a gene: 0. Germline CDR1 is SGHRS and CDR2 is YFSETQ. CDR3 DNA sequence: TGCGCCAGCCAGGGGGCCTCTGGAAACACCATATATTTT. As protein: CASQGASGNTIYF.

This sequence joins TRBV28 and TRBJ2-4, with D tentatively TRBD2 (6 bases). This CDR3 has 14 residues. V was cut by 8 bases and J by 7 bases, with 18 bases left in between. CDR1 MDHEN and CDR2 SYDVKM come from the germline V gene. DNA for the CDR3: TGTGCCAGCTCTTGGTTGCGGGGTCACAACATTCAGTACTTC. The encoded protein is CASSWLRGHNIQYF.

This clone was counted a single time. The chain has TRBV19 and TRBJ2-1; the D gene is possibly TRBD2 (6 bases). The CDR3 is made up of 15 amino acids. Germline V gene lookup returns CDR1 LNHDA and CDR2 SQIVND (reference sequence). The germline V and J ends were trimmed by 0 bases and 1 base, with 7 bases remaining between them. The CDR3 here is CASSIESGSYNEQFF. The CDR3 DNA reads as TGTGCCAGTAGTATAGAAAGCGGGTCCTACAATGAGCAGTTCTTC.

The chain couples TRBV20-1 to TRBJ1-2; D remains ambiguous. CDR3 length: 13 amino acids. Germline V gene data show CDR1 as DFQATT and CDR2 as SNEGSKA (reference sequence). Trimming stripped 3 bases from V and 2 bases from J, with 10 bases between. The CDR3 loop reads CSASYRGNYGYTF. CDR3 nucleotides: TGCAGTGCTAGTTATCGAGGGAACTATGGCTACACCTTC.

This sequence joins TRBV6-4 and TRBJ1-1; D uncertain. Trimming left V 4 bases short and J 0 bases short, with 9 bases between. Germline-derived CDR1 and CDR2 are MRHNA and SNTAGT. The CDR3 consists of 14 residues. The CDR3 DNA is TGTGCCAGCAGTGCAACGATCATGAACACTGAAGCTTTCTTT. Its protein product is CASSATIMNTEAFF.

This clone was recorded only once. This chain's CDR3 is CSVGGTGSSNEKLFF. For the CDR3, the DNA is TGCAGCGTTGGGGGAACAGGGTCTTCTAATGAAAAACTGTTTTTT. The rearrangement uses TRBV29-1 and TRBJ1-4; weak D call: TRBD1 (6 bases). Germline values: CDR1 SQVTM, CDR2 ANQGSEA. The CDR3 runs to 15 residues. Trimming removed 4 bases from V and 3 bases from J, with 15 bases in between.

The V gene is TRBV7-9, the J gene TRBJ1-2; 9 bases map to TRBD1. Trimming cost V 0 bases and J 10 bases; bases outside gene matches: 6. Per germline, CDR1 SEHNR and CDR2 FQNEAQ (reference sequence). CDR3 length: 14 amino acids. The CDR3 DNA reads as TGTGCCAGCAGCTTAGCCCCGGGACAGGGTGCCTACACCTTC. Its protein product is CASSLAPGQGAYTF.

This chain connects TRBV30 to TRBJ2-5; D is ambiguous. The CDR3 is made up of 15 amino acids. Trimming left V 0 bases short and J 4 bases short, with 15 bases between. Germline-derived CDR1 and CDR2 are GTSNPN and SVGIG (reference sequence). The CDR3 DNA follows: TGTGCCTGGAGTGTACTTGACGCCCCGGGAGAGACCCAGTACTTC. The encoded protein is CAWSVLDAPGETQYF.

This clone has a single count. The V gene is TRBV28, the J gene TRBJ2-6; D unresolved. CDR1 is MDHEN and CDR2 is SYDVKM in the germline V gene. V lost 4 bases, J lost 0 bases, and 10 bases lay in between. The length of the CDR3 is 16 residues. The CDR3 DNA is TGTGCCAGCAGTTCGAACCGTCGCTCTGGGGCCAACGTCCTGACTTTC. This sequence encodes CASSSNRRSGANVLTF.

This clone was recorded once. The J gene is TRBJ2-3, the V gene TRBV30; 11 bases are shared with TRBD2. This CDR3 region has 13 residues. The germline CDR1 and CDR2 sequences are GTSNPN and SVGIG (reference sequence). V trimming: 1 base; J trimming: 10 bases; junction bases outside the gene matches: 4. The CDR3 sequence is CAWSGLAGGPQYF. CDR3 DNA: TGTGCCTGGAGTGGGCTAGCGGGGGGACCGCAGTATTTT. Supplemented by reference TRBV30 and TRBJ2-3, the full variable domain reads SQTIHQWPATLVQPVGSPLSLECTVEGTSNPNLYWYRQAAGRGLQLLFYSVGIGQISSEVPQNLSASRPQDRQFILSSKKLLLSDSGFYLCAWSGLAGGPQYFGPGTRLTVL.

This clone came up a few times. This sequence joins TRBV6-5 and TRBJ1-1; D is unresolved. The CDR3 extends over 15 amino acids. V lost 0 bases to trimming and J lost 0 bases, with 8 bases between them. In germline, CDR1 is MNHEY, CDR2 SVGAGI. The DNA for the CDR3 is TGTGCCAGCAGTTACTCGAGGCAGATGAACACTGAAGCTTTCTTT. This sequence encodes CASSYSRQMNTEAFF.

The chain couples TRBV7-2 to TRBJ2-1; weak D call: TRBD2 (5 bases). V dropped 1 base and J dropped 9 bases, with 16 bases sitting between them. In germline, CDR1 is SGHTA, CDR2 FQGNSA. The CDR3 spans 15 residues. This CDR3 reads CASSLVLWLAGEQFF. The CDR3 nucleotides are TGTGCCAGCAGCTTAGTACTCTGGCTAGCAGGTGAGCAGTTCTTC. The full variable domain, with the rest looked up from reference TRBV7-2 and TRBJ2-1, is GAGVSQSPSNKVTEKGKDVELRCDPISGHTALYWYRQSLGQGLEFLIYFQGNSAPDKSGLPSDRFSAERTGGSVSTLTIQRTQQEDSAVYLCASSLVLWLAGEQFFGPGTRLTVL.

V usage is TRBV7-2 and J usage is TRBJ2-7; D is unclear. The germline V gene encodes CDR1 SGHTA and CDR2 FQGNSA. The CDR3 is made up of 14 amino acids. The V gene lost 1 base and the J gene lost 1 base, with 8 bases spanning the gap. DNA of the CDR3: TGTGCCAGCAGCTTAGTGGATGCTTCCTACGAGCAGTACTTC. This translates into CASSLVDASYEQYF.

The V and J genes are TRBV15 and TRBJ1-2; 7 nucleotides match TRBD1. This CDR3 is built from 14 residues. CDR1 is LNHNV and CDR2 is YYDKDF in the germline V gene (reference sequence). V lost 2 bases, J lost 8 bases, and 8 bases stayed unmatched. The CDR3 DNA reads as TGTGCCACCAGCAGACAACTGACAGGGTTAGGCTACACCTTC. Translating it yields CATSRQLTGLGYTF.

The CDR3 is CASSQVLNTEAFF. As DNA, the CDR3 is TGTGCCAGCAGCCAAGTCCTGAACACTGAAGCTTTCTTT. This chain links TRBV3-1 (or the pseudogene TRBV3-2) with TRBJ1-1; unclear D gene. CDR3 length: 13 residues. V was clipped by 1 base and J by 0 bases, with 3 bases between them. Per germline, CDR1 LGHDT and CDR2 YNNKEL (reference sequence).

The J gene is TRBJ2-2, the V gene TRBV7-2, with a possible D match to TRBD2 (5 bases). The V end lost 2 bases, the J end lost 1 base, and 14 bases lay between the germline ends. CDR3 size: 17 residues. The V gene's germline CDR1 is SGHTA and CDR2 FQGNSA. CDR3 sequence: CASSLKVNGLNTGELFF. The DNA for the CDR3 is TGTGCCAGCAGCTTAAAGGTGAACGGACTGAACACCGGGGAGCTGTTTTTT.

The chain carries TRBV5-4 and TRBJ1-5, with 7 positions matching TRBD1. This CDR3 has 14 amino acids. Germline CDR1 SGHNT, CDR2 YYREEE (reference sequence). The V gene end was trimmed by 4 bases and the J gene end by 2 bases; junction bases not matched to a gene: 3. The CDR3 region is CASSAGGGNQPQHF. CDR3 nucleotide sequence: TGTGCCAGCAGCGCAGGGGGTGGCAATCAGCCCCAGCATTTT.

This sequence joins TRBV6-1 and TRBJ1-2; 8 nucleotides match TRBD1. CDR1 is MNHNS, CDR2 SASEGT, per germline. The CDR3 covers 15 residues. Unmatched junction bases numbered 9, after V lost 2 bases and J lost 7 bases. The CDR3: CASSEQGQGARGYTF. Written as DNA, the CDR3 is TGTGCCAGCAGTGAACAGGGGCAGGGGGCTCGTGGCTACACCTTC.

This chain joins TRBV6-2 or TRBV6-3 and TRBJ1-1; 7 bases agree with TRBD1. The CDR3 has 15 residues. The germline V gene has CDR1 MNHEY and CDR2 SVGEGT. The V and J ends lost 4 bases and 1 base, in that order; junction bases with no gene match: 6. The CDR3: CASSSHRGKNTEAFF. CDR3 sequence (DNA): TGTGCCAGCAGTTCGCACAGGGGCAAGAACACTGAAGCTTTCTTT.

V usage is TRBV4-2 and J usage is TRBJ2-4; possibly TRBD2 for D (6 bases). The germline gives CDR1 LGHNA, CDR2 YNFKEQ. The CDR3 runs 14 residues. With 0 bases removed from V and 8 bases from J, the gap between germline ends came to 11 bases. The CDR3 sequence: CASSQDPGDHIQYF. CDR3 bases: TGTGCCAGCAGCCAAGACCCGGGGGATCACATTCAGTACTTC.

The V and J genes are TRBV6-5 and TRBJ2-7, with D uncertain. V shed 2 bases and J shed 3 bases, with 11 bases lying between them. This CDR3 has 14 residues. Germline-derived CDR1 and CDR2 are MNHEY and SVGAGI. CDR3 nucleotides: TGTGCCAGCAGTTACAGGGATTTGGTCTACGAGCAGTACTTC. Encoded protein: CASSYRDLVYEQYF.

The V and J genes are TRBV20-1 and TRBJ2-7; D gene ambiguous. CDR1 DFQATT and CDR2 SNEGSKA come from the germline V gene (reference sequence). This CDR3 spans 9 amino acids. The germline V and J ends were trimmed by 0 bases and 7 bases, with 1 base remaining between them. The CDR3 spells CSAREEQYF. In DNA, the CDR3 is TGCAGTGCTAGAGAGGAGCAGTACTTC.

CDR3: CASRPPISGADGYTF. The CDR3 coding sequence is TGTGCCAGCAGACCACCCATTTCAGGGGCTGATGGCTACACCTTC. The rearrangement joins TRBV28 to TRBJ1-2; a possible D gene is TRBD1 (6 bases). The CDR3 is 15 amino acids. V lost 6 bases and J lost 6, with 20 bases in between. Germline V CDR1 and CDR2: MDHEN, SYDVKM.

The genes are TRBV28 and TRBJ1-1; D is ambiguous. The CDR3 has 11 residues. Trimming shortened V by 10 bases and J by 4 bases, and 10 bases separated the two germline ends. Germline CDR1 MDHEN, CDR2 SYDVKM. The CDR3 loop is CATFPGTEAFF. CDR3 nucleotides: TGTGCCACCTTCCCGGGCACTGAAGCTTTCTTT.

This sequence joins TRBV10-3 and TRBJ1-2; D not resolved. CDR3 length: 17 residues. Germline V lookup: CDR1 ENHRY, CDR2 SYGVKD. V lost 0 bases and J lost 1, with 15 bases in between. The CDR3 sequence is CAISESPLGGFNYGYTF. CDR3 nucleotide sequence: TGTGCCATCAGTGAGTCTCCTCTGGGCGGCTTTAACTATGGCTACACCTTC.